This T cell receptor beta chain emerged from a study of blood T cell repertoires in COVID-19 (dated by TCRdb to the early 2020s). For the study in its entirety: Samples covering the acute and convalescent phases of COVID-19 were provided by collaborators in the United States, Italy and Spain. The prospective study material was composed of cDNA or gDNA derived from T cells, B-cell-depleted T cells, or PBMCs. Subjects who had been exposed to COVID-19, were actively infected with it, or had recovered from it provided the deeply sampled blood TCRbeta repertoires that made up the dataset. The repertoires were released in a freely available public database meant as a resource for research on the immune response to SARS-CoV-2. The samples were drawn from the first 160 participants of the ongoing ImmuneRACE study and from 1,254 subjects provided by 6 global collaborators. Sample metadata almost always included a de-identified subject ID, COVID-19 status, age in years and sex. HLA class I and class II types, where available, came from metadata supplied by the sample provider rather than from assay-based typing.

TCRbeta CDR3 regions were amplified from genomic DNA by means of the immunoSEQ Assay, a bias-controlled multiplex PCR. The source study handled its data this way. Within the assay, amplification of reference gene primers was used to estimate how many nucleated cells each sample contained. To quantify the absolute abundance of each unique TCRbeta CDR3 rearrangement, sequence reads were collapsed and filtered. For each sample, productive Simpson clonality was calculated by taking the square root of Simpson's diversity index across productive rearrangements. TCRdb mirrors the immuneACCESS table, restricted to in-frame sequences. Some clones are absent from its copies; in checked studies, under half trace to an unresolved V gene, and the reason for the others is unknown. That table gives V, J and clone size, and the DNA gave D and trimming. The sample table contains about 120,000 clones; only one count was recorded for about 91% of them. The ten largest clones take up about 9.4% of the sample.

Per the germline V gene (reference sequence), LNHNV is the CDR1 and YYDKDF is the CDR2. Reading from cysteine to phenylalanine, the CDR3 counts 18 amino acids. The sequence is cut down to CDR3 DNA, 54 bases in frame from base 1. V is pruned by 3 bases and J by 1 base, leaving 6 bases of the junction without a gene match. Each collaborating institution followed its own protocols to collect whole blood in K2EDTA tubes. For TCRbeta analysis, collaborator samples were shipped as frozen whole blood, as isolated PBMCs, or as DNA extracted from either sample type. Summary of the overall study and its limitations: The amount of clinical and demographic metadata varied by source and participant and was provided uncurated.

In the case of this clone: What this receptor recognizes is not known. The sample holds no much larger clone one base away, and base qualities are not on file.

Sample: peripheral blood. The chain is assembled from TRBV15 and TRBJ2-6; TRBD1 agrees with 10 junctional bases. The sequence was obtained from a man aged 50 to 59 with acute or convalescent COVID-19. The DNA sequence is TGTGCCACCAGCAGTAGACAGGGGGCGACATCTGGGGCCAACGTCCTGACTTTC. This gives the protein CATSSRQGATSGANVLTF. The full variable domain, with segments outside the CDR3 supplied by the reference TRBV15 and TRBJ2-6 proteins, appears as DAMVIQNPRYQVTQFGKPVTLSCSQTLNHNVMYWYQQKSSQAPKLLFHYYDKDFNNEADTPDNFQSRRPNTSFCFLDIRSPGLGDTAMYLCATSSRQGATSGANVLTFGAGSRLTVL.